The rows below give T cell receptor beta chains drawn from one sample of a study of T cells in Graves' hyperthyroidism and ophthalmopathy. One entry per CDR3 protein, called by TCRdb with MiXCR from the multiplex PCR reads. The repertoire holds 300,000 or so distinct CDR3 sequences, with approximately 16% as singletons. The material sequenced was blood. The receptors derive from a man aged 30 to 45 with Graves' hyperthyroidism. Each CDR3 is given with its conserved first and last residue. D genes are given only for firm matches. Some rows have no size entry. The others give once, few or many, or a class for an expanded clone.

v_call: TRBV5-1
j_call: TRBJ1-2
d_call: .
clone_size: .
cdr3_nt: TGCGCCAGCAGCTATGACTTCGCAGGGGCGGACGATGGCTACACCTTC
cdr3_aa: CASSYDFAGADDGYTF

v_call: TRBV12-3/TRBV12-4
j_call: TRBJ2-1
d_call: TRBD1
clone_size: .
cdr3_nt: TGTGCCAGCATCCCGACAGGGCTTCGGGCGGGCTCCTACAATGAGCAGTTCTTC
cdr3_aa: CASIPTGLRAGSYNEQFF

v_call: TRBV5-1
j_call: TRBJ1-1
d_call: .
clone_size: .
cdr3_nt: TGCGCCAGCAGCGTGAGACGGATGAACACTGAAGCTTTCTTT
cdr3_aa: CASSVRRMNTEAFF

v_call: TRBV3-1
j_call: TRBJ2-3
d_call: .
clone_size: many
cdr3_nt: TGTGCCAGCAGCCCGGGGGTAGACGGAGATACGCAGTATTTT
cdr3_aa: CASSPGVDGDTQYF

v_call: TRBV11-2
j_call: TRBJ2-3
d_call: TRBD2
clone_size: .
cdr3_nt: TGTGCCAGCAGCTGGACTAGCGGACCGGATACGCAGTATTTT
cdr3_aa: CASSWTSGPDTQYF

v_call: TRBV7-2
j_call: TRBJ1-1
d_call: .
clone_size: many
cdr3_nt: TGTGCCAGCAGCCCGGCCCCCGGACTCCCGGGCTCTGAAGCTTTCTTT
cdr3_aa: CASSPAPGLPGSEAFF

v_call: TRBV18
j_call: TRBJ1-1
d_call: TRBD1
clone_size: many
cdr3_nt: TGTGCCAGCTCAGCAGACAGGGCGGGCACTGAAGCTTTCTTT
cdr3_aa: CASSADRAGTEAFF

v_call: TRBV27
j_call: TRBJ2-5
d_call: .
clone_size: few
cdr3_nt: TGTGCCAGCAGTACGGACAGCACACAGACCCAGTACTTC
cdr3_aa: CASSTDSTQTQYF

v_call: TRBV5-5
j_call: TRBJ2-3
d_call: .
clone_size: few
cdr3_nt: TGTGCCAGCAGTCGGGACTCTAGCACAGATACGCAGTATTTT
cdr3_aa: CASSRDSSTDTQYF

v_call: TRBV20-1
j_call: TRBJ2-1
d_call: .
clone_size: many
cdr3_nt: TGCAGTGCTCAACCTGACTACCCCAATGAGCAGTTCTTC
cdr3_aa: CSAQPDYPNEQFF

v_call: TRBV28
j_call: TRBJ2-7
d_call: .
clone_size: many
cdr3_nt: TGTGCCAGCAGTTTTACCGGGCGGAGCTCCTACGAGCAGTACTTC
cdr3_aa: CASSFTGRSSYEQYF

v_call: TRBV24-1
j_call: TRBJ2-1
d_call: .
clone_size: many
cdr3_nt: TGTGCCACCAGTGATTCCGGGGGAGTCTTCTACAATGAGCAGTTCTTC
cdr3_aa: CATSDSGGVFYNEQFF

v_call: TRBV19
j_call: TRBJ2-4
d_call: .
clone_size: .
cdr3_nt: TGTGCCAGTAGTACGACAGGTGACATTCAGTACTTC
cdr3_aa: CASSTTGDIQYF

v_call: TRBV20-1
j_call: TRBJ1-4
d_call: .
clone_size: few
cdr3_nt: TGCAGTGCGATTTCAACGAGGGGTGAAAAACTGTTTTTT
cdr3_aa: CSAISTRGEKLFF

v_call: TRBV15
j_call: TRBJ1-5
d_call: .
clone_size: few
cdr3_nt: TGTGCCACCAGCAGTTTTGGCAATCAGCCCCAGCATTTT
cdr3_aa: CATSSFGNQPQHF

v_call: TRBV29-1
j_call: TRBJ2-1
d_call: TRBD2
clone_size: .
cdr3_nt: TGCAGCGTTGAGGGGGGGGATGCCTACAATGAGCAGTTCTTC
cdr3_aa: CSVEGGDAYNEQFF

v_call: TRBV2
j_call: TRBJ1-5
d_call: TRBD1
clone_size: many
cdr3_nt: TGTGCCAGCCTCGGACAGGAACGCAATCAGCCCCAGCATTTT
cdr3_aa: CASLGQERNQPQHF

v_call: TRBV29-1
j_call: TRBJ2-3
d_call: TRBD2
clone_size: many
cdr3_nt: TGCAGCGTGGCCATAGCGGGAGGCACAGATACGCAGTATTTT
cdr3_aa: CSVAIAGGTDTQYF

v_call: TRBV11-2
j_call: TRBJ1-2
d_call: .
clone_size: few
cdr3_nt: TGTGCCAGCAGCTCCTTTGAGGGCTACACCTTC
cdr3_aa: CASSSFEGYTF

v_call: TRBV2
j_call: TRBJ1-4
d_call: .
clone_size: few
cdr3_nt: TGTGCCAGCACCAGGGTAGAGGAAAAACTGTTTTTT
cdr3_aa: CASTRVEEKLFF

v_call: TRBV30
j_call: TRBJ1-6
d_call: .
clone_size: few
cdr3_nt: TGTGCCTCTTATTCCCGGAATTCACCCCTCCACTTT
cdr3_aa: CASYSRNSPLHF

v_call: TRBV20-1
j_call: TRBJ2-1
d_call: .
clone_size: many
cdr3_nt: TGCAGTGCTAGAGTTACCATTTCCGGGACAGAGCAGTTCTTC
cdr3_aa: CSARVTISGTEQFF

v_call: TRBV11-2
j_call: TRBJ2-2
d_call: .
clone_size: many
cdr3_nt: TGTGCCAGCAGCTGGAGACAGTCTCGGACCGGGGAGCTGTTTTTT
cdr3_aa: CASSWRQSRTGELFF

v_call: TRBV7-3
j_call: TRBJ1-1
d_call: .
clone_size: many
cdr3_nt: TGTGCCAGCAGCCCCTCAGCGCCCACTGAAGCTTTCTTT
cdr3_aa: CASSPSAPTEAFF

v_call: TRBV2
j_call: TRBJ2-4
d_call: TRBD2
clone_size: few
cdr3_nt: TGTGCCAGCAGTGAAACCCCGCCGGGGGGAGCCAAAAACATTCAGTACTTC
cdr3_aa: CASSETPPGGAKNIQYF

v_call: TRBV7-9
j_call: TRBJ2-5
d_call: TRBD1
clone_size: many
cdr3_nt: TGTGCCAGCGGATCCGGACAGGTTGGCGAGACCCAGTACTTC
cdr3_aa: CASGSGQVGETQYF

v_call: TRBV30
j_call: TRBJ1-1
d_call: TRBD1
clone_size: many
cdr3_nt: TGTGCCTGGAGAACTGACAGGGCAAACACTGAAGCTTTCTTT
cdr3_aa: CAWRTDRANTEAFF

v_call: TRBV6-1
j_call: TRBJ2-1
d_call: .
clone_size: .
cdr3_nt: TGTGCCAGCAGTCTAATGGTCCGGGGCAATGAGCAGTTCTTC
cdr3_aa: CASSLMVRGNEQFF

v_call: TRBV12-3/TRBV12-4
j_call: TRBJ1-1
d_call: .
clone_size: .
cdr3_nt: TGTGCCAGCATTAGATGGGGGACTGAAGCTTTCTTT
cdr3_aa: CASIRWGTEAFF

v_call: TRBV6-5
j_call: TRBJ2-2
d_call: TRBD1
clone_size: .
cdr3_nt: TGTGCCAGCAGTTACTGGACAGGGTCGGAGCTGTTTTTT
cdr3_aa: CASSYWTGSELFF

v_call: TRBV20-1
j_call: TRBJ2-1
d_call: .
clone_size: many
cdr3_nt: TGCAGTGCTAGAGCAAATCCTATGCAGTTCTTC
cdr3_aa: CSARANPMQFF

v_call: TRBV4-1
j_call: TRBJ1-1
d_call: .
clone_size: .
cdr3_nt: TGCGCCAGCAGCCAAGTAGGGGAGAACACTGAAGCTTTCTTT
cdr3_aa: CASSQVGENTEAFF

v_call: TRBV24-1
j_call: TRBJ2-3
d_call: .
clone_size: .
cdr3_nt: TGTGCCACCAGTGATGCCTCGGTCCCAGATACGCAGTATTTT
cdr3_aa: CATSDASVPDTQYF

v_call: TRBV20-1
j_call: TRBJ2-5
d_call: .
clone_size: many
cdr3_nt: TGCAGTGCTGGGCAAGAGACCCAGTACTTC
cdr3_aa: CSAGQETQYF

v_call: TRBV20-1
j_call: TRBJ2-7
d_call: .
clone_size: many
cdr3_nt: TGCAGTGCTAGAGATTCCAGATACGAGCAGTACTTC
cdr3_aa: CSARDSRYEQYF

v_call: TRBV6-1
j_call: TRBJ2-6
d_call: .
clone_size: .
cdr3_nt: TGTGCCAGCAGCCTTGCCACAGGGAGTGGGGCCAACGTCCTGACTTTC
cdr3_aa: CASSLATGSGANVLTF

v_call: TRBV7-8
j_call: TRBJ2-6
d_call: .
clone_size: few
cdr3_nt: TGTGCCAGCAGCTTAGCGGCCGGACCCCCTTCTGGGGCCAACGTCCTGACTTTC
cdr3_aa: CASSLAAGPPSGANVLTF

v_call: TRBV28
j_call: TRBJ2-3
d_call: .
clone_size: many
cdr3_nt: TGTGCCAGCACACCAGGAGGCGAAACTAGGCAGTATTTT
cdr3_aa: CASTPGGETRQYF

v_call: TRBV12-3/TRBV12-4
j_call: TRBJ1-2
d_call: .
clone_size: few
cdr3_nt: TGTGCCAGCAGTTTTCGGCCGGGGGGCACCAACTATGGCTACACCTTC
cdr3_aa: CASSFRPGGTNYGYTF

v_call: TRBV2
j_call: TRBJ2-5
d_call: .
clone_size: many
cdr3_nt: TGTGCCAGCAACATTAGGCTAGCCGCAGAGACCCAGTACTTC
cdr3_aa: CASNIRLAAETQYF

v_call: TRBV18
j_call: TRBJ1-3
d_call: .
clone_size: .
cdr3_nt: TGTGCCAGCTCACACTCCTCCGGAAACACCATATATTTT
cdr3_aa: CASSHSSGNTIYF

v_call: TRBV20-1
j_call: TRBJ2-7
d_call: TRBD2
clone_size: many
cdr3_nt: TGCAGTGCTAGTCCCATTAGCGGGACTGCCTACGAGCAGTACTTC
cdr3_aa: CSASPISGTAYEQYF

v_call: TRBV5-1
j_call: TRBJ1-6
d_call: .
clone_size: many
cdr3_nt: TGCGCCAGCGGACGGACGGGAAGGGATTCACCCCTCCACTTT
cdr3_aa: CASGRTGRDSPLHF

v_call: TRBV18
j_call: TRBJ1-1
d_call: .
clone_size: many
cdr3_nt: TGTGCCAGCTCACCTATGTATAGTCGGGGTTCGGCTGAAGCTTTCTTT
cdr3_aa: CASSPMYSRGSAEAFF

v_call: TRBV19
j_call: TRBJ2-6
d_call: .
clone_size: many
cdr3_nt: TGTGCCAGTAAATCAGATTGGTGGGGGGCCAACGTCCTGACTTTC
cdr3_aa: CASKSDWWGANVLTF

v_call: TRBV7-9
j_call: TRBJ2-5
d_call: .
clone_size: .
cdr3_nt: TGTGCCAGCAGCTCCCCCGGGACAAGCCAAGAGACCCAGTACTTC
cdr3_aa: CASSSPGTSQETQYF

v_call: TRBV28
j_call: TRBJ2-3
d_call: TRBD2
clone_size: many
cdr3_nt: TGTGCCAGCAGTCCCCCGGGGGGGCCCCAGGATACGCAGTATTTT
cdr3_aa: CASSPPGGPQDTQYF

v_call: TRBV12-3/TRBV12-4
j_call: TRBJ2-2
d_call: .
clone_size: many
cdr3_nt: TGTGCCAGCAGTTTTAATGCGGTCGCAAACACCGGGGAGCTGTTTTTT
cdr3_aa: CASSFNAVANTGELFF

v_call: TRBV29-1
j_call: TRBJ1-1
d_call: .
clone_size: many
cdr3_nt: TGCAGCGCGGGGGCATGGGACACTGAAGCTTTCTTT
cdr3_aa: CSAGAWDTEAFF

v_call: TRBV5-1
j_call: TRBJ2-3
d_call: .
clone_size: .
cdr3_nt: TGCGCCAGCAGCTGGGACCTAGATACGCAGTATTTT
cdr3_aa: CASSWDLDTQYF

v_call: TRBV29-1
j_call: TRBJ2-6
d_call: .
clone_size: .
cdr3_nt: TGCAGCGTTGAATTACAGGAAGAGGAGGCTGGGGCCAACGTCCTGACTTTC
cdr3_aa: CSVELQEEEAGANVLTF

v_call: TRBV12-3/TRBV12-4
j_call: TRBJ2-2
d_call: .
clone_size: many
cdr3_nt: TGTGCCAGCAGTTCCCTCCGTGGGGCTGTCGGGGAGCTGTTTTTT
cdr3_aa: CASSSLRGAVGELFF